This TCR beta chain was recorded in a study of shared clonotypes between healthy human individuals. Study details: In total, the donors were two women and a few men aged 18 to 49.

This clone came up a few times. The antigen is not known. The method was immunoSEQ multiplex PCR; TCRdb's version includes in-frame clones alone and lacks a portion of them. The table has 450,000 to 700,000 clones, nearly 97% seen once. Naive CD8 cells, CD45RO-negative and positively selected for CCR7, excluded terminally differentiated effector memory CD45RA+ cells. Notes on the study in general: Relative to clonotypes present in all four donors, those not shared had lower generation probabilities.

The CDR3 covers 14 residues. Germline lookup yields CDR1 MGHRA and CDR2 YSYEKL. V dropped 1 base and J dropped 5 bases, with 9 bases sitting between them. This sequence joins TRBV4-1 and TRBJ1-5, with unresolved D. The sample was naive CD8+ T cells sorted from blood. This clonotype was obtained from a woman in her twenties or thirties in good health. CDR3 nucleotides: TGCGCCAGCAGCCAAGTGGGAGAGGATCAGCCCCAGCATTTT. Its protein product is CASSQVGEDQPQHF.